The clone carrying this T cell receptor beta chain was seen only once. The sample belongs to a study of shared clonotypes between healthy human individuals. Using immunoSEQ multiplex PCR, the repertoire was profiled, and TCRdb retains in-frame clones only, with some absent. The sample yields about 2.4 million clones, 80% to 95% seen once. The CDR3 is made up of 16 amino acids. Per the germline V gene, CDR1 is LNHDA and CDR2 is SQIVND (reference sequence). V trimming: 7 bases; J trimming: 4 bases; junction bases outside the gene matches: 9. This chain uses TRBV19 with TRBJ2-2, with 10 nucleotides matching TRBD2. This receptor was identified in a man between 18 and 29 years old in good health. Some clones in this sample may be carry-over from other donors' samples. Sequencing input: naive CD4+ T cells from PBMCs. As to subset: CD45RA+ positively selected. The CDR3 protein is CASTRAGGVSTGELFF. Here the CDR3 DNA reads TGTGCCAGTACGAGAGCGGGAGGGGTTAGCACCGGGGAGCTGTTTTTT.